This record looks at one T cell receptor (beta chain) sequence and its context. The specificity of this receptor is unknown. As a mouse receptor, it takes its gene names and germline sequences from the mouse. The read halts 4 residues ahead of the CDR3 end, with the missing end drawn from the germline J gene. The sample belongs to a study of CD8+ T cells in alopecia areata (dated by TCRdb to between 2017 and 2018). Study-wide context: Skin from C3H/HeJ donors aged about 6-12 months with spontaneous alopecia was grafted onto female C3H/HeJ recipients aged roughly 6-10 weeks. Clonality in the scalp was compared among normal scalp (n=4), patchy alopecia areata scalp (n=8), and alopecia totalis/universalis scalp (n=8). RNA was obtained with the PAXgene miRNA kit for fixed scalp, the miRNeasy kit for PBMCs, and the RNeasy kit for mouse skin. To study T cell clonal expansion in alopecia areata, the researchers applied high-throughput TCRbeta sequencing to both the C3H/HeJ mouse model and human patients. In humans, TCRbeta sequencing was performed on scalp tissue and on sorted CD4+ and CD8+ peripheral blood T cells from healthy controls and from patients with patchy or totalis/universalis alopecia areata. Amplification of TCRbeta CDR3 regions was done by immunoSEQ multiplex PCR using 35 Vbeta forward primers and 13 Jbeta reverse primers.

The germline V gene (reference sequence) yields NSQYPW for CDR1 and LRSPGD for CDR2. V drops 3 bases and J drops 3 bases, leaving 5 bases in between. The CDR3, from cysteine to phenylalanine, totals 12 residues. Shown are 24 bases from within the CDR3, in frame from base 1. The protocol used for the library was the immunoSEQ multiplex PCR assay. For TCR sequencing, RNA was extracted from every sample and reverse transcribed into cDNA to serve as template. First-strand cDNA was synthesized with SuperScript III using a 2:1 mix of oligo-dT and random hexamers. A synthetic immune receptor repertoire was used to assess amplification bias, and residual bias was removed computationally. Sequencing of the libraries was done on Illumina HiSeq with 60 bp reads that cover the CDR3, reading from J toward V. Regarding the original processing steps: Raw reads were preprocessed to remove errors, and CDR3 was defined according to IMGT conventions as the region from the conserved cysteine to phenylalanine. To get clonality, Shannon entropy was normalized by log2 of the number of productive unique TCRs and the result was subtracted from 1. Scalp TCRbeta sequences were cross-referenced with sorted blood CD4 and CD8 repertoires so that the CD4 or CD8 identity of scalp clones could be inferred. TCRdb re-hosts the immuneACCESS table, in-frame sequences only. Its copies lack some clones; in the studies checked, an unresolved V gene accounts for under half of them, and the cause for the rest is not known. That table furnishes V, J and clone size, whereas the DNA furnished D and trimming. The sample comprises more than 90,000 clones, and every one was counted more than once. Roughly a fifth of the sample belongs to the ten largest clones.

Overall results and qualifications from the work: Higher clonality and more expanded CD8+ clones were observed in lesional scalp than in normal scalp, particularly in alopecia totalis/universalis, a finding suggestive of antigenic drive. Resident alphabeta T cells in normal human skin are also sequenced, complicating scalp TCR repertoire analysis, unlike mouse skin dominated by gammadelta T cells. Compared with mice, TCR sequences shared between patients were less clear, possibly partly because of HLA diversity across the patient population.

The receptor chain draws on TRBV1 and TRBJ1-1; the D gene assignment is ambiguous. The sample comprised lesional skin. The TCR originated in a C3H/HeJ mouse with alopecia areata. This line of mice carries MHC haplotype H2-k. The covered CDR3 bases are TGCACCTGCAGTGCGCCAGACACA. This translates into CTCSAPDT. The whole CDR3 protein is CTCSAPDTEVFF.